Following are 9 T cell receptor delta chains from one sample sequenced in a study of gamma-delta T cells after stem cell transplantation. TCRdb re-called the RT-PCR reads using CATT. There are more than 2,000 delta-chain clones in the sample; under 55% occur only once, and about 15% lies in the top ten. Sequences were obtained from gamma-delta T cells. These TCRs come from a human donor. It is not recorded whose cells these are; they may come from a transplant donor.

Points on this clone: This sample includes further DNA sequences coding for the same CDR3. The gene calls are TRDV2 and TRDJ1, with 10 bases identical to TRDD3. V dropped 1 base and J dropped 1; count of bases not matched to a gene: 20. Germline values: CDR1 GEAIGNYY, CDR2 EKD. This CDR3 spans 21 amino acids. Here the CDR3 DNA reads TGTGCCTGTGACACGGTTTCGAGAGGTGGGGGATACCCTGTACCCACCGATAAACTCATCTTT. Translating it yields CACDTVSRGGGYPVPTDKLIF.

This rearrangement joins TRDV2 to TRDJ1, with D perhaps matching TRDD3 (5 bases). V was clipped by 4 bases and J by 0 bases, with 26 bases between them. Germline V lookup: CDR1 GEAIGNYY, CDR2 EKD. This CDR3 comprises 19 residues. The CDR3 sequence: CACDGVVPEEDTYTDKLIF. The DNA of the CDR3 is TGTGCCTGTGATGGGGTTGTTCCCGAAGAGGACACGTACACCGATAAACTCATCTTT.

By share, this clone ranks as medium-sized (0.01 to 0.1%). The gene calls are TRDV2 and TRDJ1; D is possibly TRDD3 (6 bases). Trimming removed 2 bases from V and 0 bases from J, with 21 bases in between. The CDR3 consists of 18 residues. Germline assignment: CDR1 GEAIGNYY and CDR2 EKD. CDR3 region: CACDIVRGDPEYTDKLIF. For the CDR3, the DNA is TGTGCCTGTGACATAGTGCGGGGGGACCCGGAGTACACCGATAAACTCATCTTT.

On this clone itself: Germline and junction disagree at one end, which may indicate a read error. The chain links TRDV2 to TRDJ3, with 11 bases that match TRDD3. Germline CDR1 and CDR2: GEAIGNYY and EKD. The CDR3 is 21 amino acids. CDR3 bases: TGTGCCTGTGACACCGCATTTGGGGGATACGGGAGCTCCTGTGACACCCGACAGATGTTTTTC. This translates into CACDTAFGGYGSSCDTRQMFF.

This chain joins TRDV2 and TRDJ1; TRDD3 aligns across 9 bases. The CDR3 covers 18 residues. The ends lost 1 base at V and 0 bases at J; junction bases unmatched: 11. CDR1 is GEAIGNYY, CDR2 EKD, per germline. The DNA for the CDR3 is TGTGCCTGTGACACTGTACTGGGGGAAGCGGGGTACACCGATAAACTCATCTTT. It is translated as CACDTVLGEAGYTDKLIF.

For this clone: This may be a read error: a much more frequent sequence differs by one nucleotide. Other DNA sequences in this specimen translate into the identical CDR3. V gene TRDV2 combines with J gene TRDJ1; 8 positions agree with TRDD3. Germline CDR1 is GEAIGNYY and CDR2 is EKD. This CDR3 has 15 residues. CDR3 in amino acids: CACDKLGANTDKLIF. In nucleotides, the CDR3 is TGTGCCTGTGACAAACTGGGGGCCAACACTGATAAACTCATCTTT.

V usage is TRDV2 and J usage is TRDJ1; 7 bases match TRDD3. The ends lost 0 bases at V and 0 bases at J; junction bases unmatched: 12. Germline lookup yields CDR1 GEAIGNYY and CDR2 EKD. This CDR3 has 18 residues. CDR3 bases: TGTGCCTGTGACACCCTGGGGGCTGGGAAACTGTACACCGATAAACTCATCTTT. It yields the protein CACDTLGAGKLYTDKLIF.

In its sample, this clone was seen a few times. V usage is TRDV2 and J usage is TRDJ1, with 8 bases lining up with TRDD3. The ends lost 0 bases at V and 2 bases at J; junction bases unmatched: 19. Germline V gene data show CDR1 as GEAIGNYY and CDR2 as EKD. CDR3 length equals 20 residues. The CDR3 region has the DNA TGTGCCTGTGACACCGTTCTTACGAGGGGGCCGGGGGATAATACCGATAAACTCATCTTT. It codes for CACDTVLTRGPGDNTDKLIF.

A note on this clone: It differs at one base from a far larger clone, so likely a read error. Other DNA sequences within the sample encode an identical CDR3. The rearrangement links TRDV2 to TRDJ1, with a tentative D call TRDD3 (5 bases). The CDR3 extends over 16 amino acids. Germline V gives CDR1 GEAIGNYY, CDR2 EKD. Trimming left V 4 bases short and J 0 bases short, with 17 bases between. In DNA, the CDR3 is TGTGCCTGTGATACCCTGTCTGGGACTAACACCGATAAACTCATCTTT. Amino acids: CACDTLSGTNTDKLIF.